The 18 T cell receptor beta chains presented below share a single source sample, sequenced in a study of regulatory T cells in long-lasting Graves disease. Stated time point: newly diagnosed GD, antithyroid drugs for less than 3 months. Construction of the TCR library relied on RNA isolated from PBMCs. CDR3 regions were amplified by Arm-PCR using iRepertoire HTBI primers to build TCR beta libraries. TCRdb re-called the multiplex PCR reads with MiXCR, one entry per CDR3 protein. The sample carries approximately 540,000 distinct CDR3 sequences, 12% recorded once. The data were also submitted as part of a second study, on T cells in Graves' hyperthyroidism and ophthalmopathy.

The source material was peripheral blood mononuclear cells (PBMCs), sampled at new diagnosis, from a patient treated with antithyroid drugs. The source is a woman between 25 and 40 years old with Graves disease.

The chain uses TRBV24-1 and TRBJ1-2; possibly TRBD1 for D (5 bases). The CDR3 is made up of 15 amino acids. CDR1 is KGHDR, CDR2 SFDVKD, per germline. Trimming stripped 3 bases from V and 2 bases from J, with 12 bases between. The CDR3 spells CATSDPGEGNYGYTF. The CDR3 DNA is TGTGCCACCAGTGATCCGGGGGAGGGGAACTATGGCTACACCTTC.

The gene calls are TRBV11-2 and TRBJ1-4; D uncertain. Trimming pared 5 bases from V and 8 bases from J, leaving 12 bases between. The CDR3 length is 13 residues. CDR1 and CDR2 from the germline V gene are SGHAT and FQNNGV. This chain's CDR3 is CASSPRAGEKLFF. DNA for the CDR3: TGTGCCAGCAGCCCCCGTGCTGGGGAAAAACTGTTTTTT.

This clonotype was seen ten or more times. The chain links TRBV18 to TRBJ2-2; 7 nucleotides line up with TRBD1. Losses at the gene ends were 6 bases for V and 0 bases for J; bases not matched to a gene: 7. The CDR3 totals 16 residues. CDR1 is KGHSH, CDR2 LQKENI, per germline. The CDR3 DNA follows: TGTGCCAGCTCTCCTACCGGGACAGCGAACACCGGGGAGCTGTTTTTT. Translating gives CASSPTGTANTGELFF.

This clonotype was recorded a few times. The chain joins TRBV4-2 to TRBJ2-1; 11 bases map to TRBD2. Germline CDR1 is LGHNA and CDR2 is YNFKEQ. The V and J ends lost 4 bases and 8 bases, in that order; junction bases with no gene match: 13. The length of the CDR3 is 17 residues. CDR3 bases: TGTGCCAGCAGCCTCCTGATAGCGGGAGGGAATCTCGATGAGCAGTTCTTC. Its translation is CASSLLIAGGNLDEQFF.

This clonotype was seen a few times. For the CDR3, the DNA is TGTGCCACCAGTGAACACGGACAGGGTTTTGGCTACACCTTC. It yields the protein CATSEHGQGFGYTF. The J gene is TRBJ1-2, the V gene TRBV24-1; 8 nucleotides agree with TRBD1. Germline V gene lookup returns CDR1 KGHDR and CDR2 SFDVKD. The CDR3 is 14 residues long. V shed 4 bases and J 7 bases; nucleotides not matched to a gene: 7.

This clonotype was counted at least ten times. The J gene is TRBJ1-2, the V gene TRBV6-1, with TRBD1 matching 9 bases. The CDR3 length is 14 residues. V gave up 8 bases and J gave up 4 bases; unmatched junction bases: 8. Per the germline V gene, CDR1 is MNHNS and CDR2 is SASEGT. The CDR3 protein is CASGTGGKGYGYTF. The DNA of the CDR3 is TGTGCCAGCGGAACAGGGGGCAAAGGCTATGGCTACACCTTC.

This clonotype has ten or more counts. V and J are TRBV25-1 and TRBJ2-1; TRBD1 aligns across 7 bases. Germline V gives CDR1 MGHDK, CDR2 SYGVNS. The CDR3 length is 16 residues. V trimming: 5 bases; J trimming: 6 bases; junction bases outside the gene matches: 13. DNA for the CDR3: TGTGCCAGCAGTACGAACCGGGACAGATTGGTCAATGAGCAGTTCTTC. As protein: CASSTNRDRLVNEQFF.

This clonotype was found many times. This rearrangement joins TRBV2 to TRBJ2-3; TRBD2 matches at 7 bases. Germline-derived CDR1 and CDR2 are SNHLY and FYNNEI. CDR3 length: 15 amino acids. With V trimmed by 3 bases and J by 10 bases, 13 bases remained unmatched. In DNA form, the CDR3 reads TGTGCCAGCAGTGACCTAGCGGAGTGGAGTTTCGCGCAGTATTTT. Residues: CASSDLAEWSFAQYF.

This clonotype was observed many times. The J gene is TRBJ2-7, the V gene TRBV12-3 or TRBV12-4, with D uncertain. This CDR3 is built from 14 residues. V lost 7 bases and J 4 bases, leaving 17 bases between the germline ends. CDR3 sequence reads: CASKPDLTVYEQYF. Written as DNA, the CDR3 is TGTGCCAGCAAACCGGACCTGACGGTATACGAGCAGTACTTC.

This clonotype was seen many times. The CDR3 protein is CASSSPGRLGQETQYF. CDR3 DNA: TGTGCCAGCAGCTCCCCAGGGCGTTTAGGACAAGAGACCCAGTACTTC. The rearrangement joins TRBV7-9 to TRBJ2-5, with D possibly TRBD1 on 5 matching bases. This CDR3 contains 16 residues. Germline CDR1 reads SEHNR; CDR2 reads FQNEAQ (reference sequence). Trimming cost V 4 bases and J 2 bases, with 17 bases left between them.

The gene calls are TRBV15 and TRBJ2-3; 9 bases align to TRBD2. V lost 0 bases, J lost 4 bases, and 5 bases stayed unmatched. The V gene's germline CDR1 is LNHNV and CDR2 YYDKDF (reference sequence). The CDR3 runs 16 residues. CDR3 sequence reads: CATSREGREGADTQYF. CDR3 coding DNA: TGTGCCACCAGCAGAGAGGGGCGGGAGGGGGCAGATACGCAGTATTTT.

This clonotype was observed many times. Written as DNA, the CDR3 is TGCAGTGCTAGAGACCCGCCGTCGAAAGGGGGTACAGATACGCAGTATTTT. Encoded protein: CSARDPPSKGGTDTQYF. The J gene is TRBJ2-3, the V gene TRBV20-1, with a tentative D call TRBD1 (6 bases). CDR3 length equals 17 residues. Germline V gives CDR1 DFQATT, CDR2 SNEGSKA (reference sequence). The V and J ends lost 0 bases and 3 bases respectively, with 19 bases between them.

This clonotype was detected many times. The chain carries TRBV9 and TRBJ2-7; D possibly corresponds to TRBD2 (5 bases). This CDR3 is 14 amino acids long. CDR1 is SGDLS, CDR2 YYNGEE, per germline. With 0 bases removed from V and 6 bases from J, the gap between germline ends came to 13 bases. Here the CDR3 reads CASSVGGSAVEQYF. Here the CDR3 DNA reads TGTGCCAGCAGCGTAGGAGGGAGTGCGGTCGAGCAGTACTTC.

This chain links TRBV7-9 with TRBJ2-3; 8 nucleotides line up with TRBD1. The CDR3 sequence is 14 residues long. CDR1 and CDR2 from the germline V gene are SEHNR and FQNEAQ (reference sequence). V lost 4 bases to trimming and J lost 3 bases; unmatched junction nucleotides: 3. CDR3 loop: CASSWTGLTDTQYF. DNA of the CDR3: TGTGCCAGCAGCTGGACAGGGCTGACAGATACGCAGTATTTT.

J is TRBJ1-6 and V is TRBV6-1; D is ambiguous. Germline CDR1 reads MNHNS; CDR2 reads SASEGT. V lost 0 bases to trimming and J lost 2 bases, with 8 bases between them. This CDR3 is built from 16 residues. The CDR3 loop reads CASSEALQAYNSPLHF. CDR3 sequence (DNA): TGTGCCAGCAGTGAAGCGCTCCAGGCCTATAATTCACCCCTCCACTTT.

This clonotype was seen many times. This chain uses TRBV2 with TRBJ2-1, with TRBD1 as a possible D gene (6 bases). CDR1 SNHLY and CDR2 FYNNEI come from the germline V gene. The CDR3 spans 16 residues. With 0 bases removed from V and 1 base from J, the gap between germline ends came to 10 bases. CDR3 in DNA: TGTGCCAGCAGTGAAGCGCTTGGGACATCCTACAATGAGCAGTTCTTC. Protein product: CASSEALGTSYNEQFF.

On this clonotype: An end of the junction does not agree with germline; a read error may underlie this. The chain's CDR3 is CANSLVRDRAYEQYF. In DNA form, the CDR3 reads TGTGCCAACAGCTTAGTTCGAGACAGAGCCTACGAGCAGTACTTC. The rearrangement links TRBV7-2 to TRBJ2-7; the D gene is possibly TRBD1 (5 bases). Germline CDR1 is SGHTA and CDR2 is FQGNSA. CDR3 length: 15 residues.

There are many counts of this clonotype. The J gene is TRBJ2-3, the V gene TRBV6-2 or TRBV6-3, with D hard to call. The CDR3 loop spans 16 amino acids. V was shortened by 0 bases and J by 0 bases, with 10 bases between the two germline ends. Per germline, CDR1 MNHEY and CDR2 SVGEGT. CDR3 sequence (DNA): TGTGCCAGCAGTTACTCGAACTTACCTAGCACAGATACGCAGTATTTT. It yields the protein CASSYSNLPSTDTQYF.